This T cell receptor (beta chain) appears in the sequencing data of a study of tumor and adjacent non-tumor tissue in lung cancer. On the study more broadly: On average, productive TCRbeta reads reached about 4.2 million per sample. Whole-study results and caveats: Normal lung showed higher cumulative top 100 clone frequency than tumor. Significantly higher TCR diversity was found in tumor than normal lung.

No cell sorting was done before RNA was extracted from the tissue. Distant lung tissue was collected more than 3 cm away from the tumor edge. CDR1 and CDR2 from the germline V gene are MGHRA and YSYEKL. Trimming stripped 4 bases from V and 7 bases from J, with 16 bases between. This CDR3 spans 14 amino acids. Three rounds of nested PCR, following a modified ARM-PCR protocol, produced the TCRbeta library. TCRdb re-called the multiplex PCR reads with MiXCR, one entry per CDR3 protein. Of 48,000 or so distinct CDR3 sequences listed, around 67% are singletons. On this clonotype: What it recognizes is unknown.

The sequenced sample consisted of distant non-tumor lung tissue. The chain is built from TRBV4-1 and TRBJ1-2; D may be TRBD1 (5 bases). The sequence derives from a woman in her seventies with non-small cell lung cancer. The CDR3 protein is CASSRAAGFVGYTF. CDR3 in DNA: TGCGCCAGCAGCCGAGCTGCAGGGTTCGTTGGCTACACCTTC.